The clone carrying this TCR beta chain was picked up many times. Donors ranged from about 6 to 95 years old and were healthy Caucasians in Russia. This sample was taken from a study of blood T cells in healthy people across ages. Alongside a J-beta primer mix, a sample-barcoded 5' primer served in a second PCR lasting about 7 to 11 cycles. Unique molecular identifiers of 12 random nucleotides labeled each cDNA. TCRdb called the 5' RACE reads again in MiXCR, with one record for every CDR3 protein. The sample carries roughly 700,000 distinct CDR3 sequences, 32% recorded once. The CDR3 has 15 amino acids. CDR1 and CDR2 (germline): LGHDT, YNNKEL (reference sequence). V gave up 6 bases and J gave up 5 bases; unmatched junction bases: 10.

This clonotype originated in an elderly woman in good health. The sequenced sample consisted of blood. The chain employs TRBV3-1 and TRBJ1-1, with 9 bases aligning to TRBD1. The CDR3: CASSQHTGGRTEAFF. The CDR3 DNA follows: TGTGCCAGCAGTCAACATACAGGGGGCCGTACTGAAGCTTTCTTT.